These 26 T cell receptor beta chains originate from one sample sequenced in a study of CD8+CD57+ T cells in acquired aplastic anemia. Previously, flow cytometry had revealed CD8+CD57+ cell expansion in the patients chosen for sequencing. The use of genomic DNA as template underpinned the TCR beta VDJ and CDR3 profiling. TCRdb re-analysed the reads in MiXCR, keeping a single row per CDR3 protein. The table records about 160,000 distinct CDR3 sequences, 48% of them present only once. The sample consisted of sorted CD4+, CD8+, or CD8+CD57+ T cells (not recorded which) from PBMCs. Receptor source: a human donor with aplastic anemia.

The V gene is TRBV15, the J gene TRBJ2-7; unclear D gene. CDR1 and CDR2 from the germline V gene are LNHNV and YYDKDF (reference sequence). The CDR3 loop spans 13 amino acids. V lost 5 bases to trimming and J lost 0 bases, with 8 bases between them. Here the CDR3 DNA reads TGTGCCACCAGCGGACGCAACTCCTACGAGCAGTACTTC. As protein: CATSGRNSYEQYF.

The chain has TRBV20-1 and TRBJ1-1; unclear D gene. Germline CDR1 reads DFQATT; CDR2 reads SNEGSKA (reference sequence). The V and J ends lost 0 bases and 7 bases respectively, with 6 bases between them. The CDR3 is made up of 11 amino acids. The CDR3 sequence: CSARDRLEAFF. The DNA of the CDR3 is TGCAGTGCTAGAGATCGACTTGAAGCTTTCTTT.

This clonotype was observed a few times. The conserved phenylalanine or tryptophan normally closing the CDR3 is absent here, so this likely arose from a read error. This chain links TRBV11-2 with TRBJ2-3; TRBD2 aligns across 8 bases. V gave up 2 bases and J gave up 6 bases; unmatched junction bases: 7. The CDR3 consists of 15 residues. CDR1 and CDR2 from the germline V gene are SGHAT and FQNNGV. CDR3 nucleotide sequence: TGTGCCAGCAGCTTACTGGCGGGAGGAGTTGATACGCAGTATTCT. This translates into CASSLLAGGVDTQYS.

V and J are TRBV24-1 and TRBJ2-5; 7 bases are a match to TRBD2. CDR1 is KGHDR and CDR2 is SFDVKD in the germline V gene. CDR3 length equals 13 residues. The V gene end was trimmed by 6 bases and the J gene end by 7 bases; junction bases not matched to a gene: 7. The CDR3 nucleotides are TGTGCCACCAGTACTCCTAGCGGCCCGACCCAGTACTTC. As protein: CATSTPSGPTQYF.

On this clonotype: A junction end diverges from the germline sequence, so it may reflect a read error. This sequence joins TRBV4-2 and TRBJ1-1, with 7 bases that match TRBD1. CDR1 is LGHNA, CDR2 YNFKEQ, per germline. The CDR3 totals 12 residues. The CDR3 reads CASSQGGGEALF. The CDR3 nucleotides are TGTGCCAGCAGCCAAGGAGGGGGCGAAGCTCTCTTT.

This clonotype was counted once. The chain uses TRBV30 and TRBJ2-5; D possibly uses TRBD1 or TRBD2 (6 bases each). CDR1 GTSNPN and CDR2 SVGIG come from the germline V gene (reference sequence). This CDR3 has 15 residues. V shed 2 bases and J shed 6 bases, with 19 bases lying between them. CDR3: CAWSRGRRLGQTQYF. CDR3 nucleotide sequence: TGTGCCTGGAGTCGGGGGCGCAGGTTGGGGCAGACCCAGTACTTC.

This rearrangement joins TRBV5-4 to TRBJ2-2; 7 positions agree with TRBD1. With 4 bases clipped from V and 2 bases from J, the junction kept 5 bases outside the gene matches. CDR1 SGHNT and CDR2 YYREEE come from the germline V gene (reference sequence). The CDR3 length is 15 residues. The CDR3 DNA reads as TGTGCCAGCAGCCCCGGGACAGATAACACCGGGGAGCTGTTTTTT. Its protein product is CASSPGTDNTGELFF.

This clonotype showed up just a few times. V is TRBV11-1 and J is TRBJ2-1, with 7 positions matching TRBD1. V was clipped by 5 bases and J by 5 bases; unmatched bases: 9. The CDR3 sequence is 15 residues long. CDR1 and CDR2 from the germline V gene are SGHAT and FQDESV (reference sequence). CDR3 DNA: TGTGCCAGCAGCGCACGTGGACAGGTACACAATGAGCAGTTCTTC. Residues: CASSARGQVHNEQFF.

Only a few counts were recorded for this clonotype. The gene calls are TRBV3-1 and TRBJ1-2; 7 bases map to TRBD1. This CDR3 comprises 19 residues. Germline-derived CDR1 and CDR2 are LGHDT and YNNKEL (reference sequence). The junction had 22 bases not matched to a gene; V was cut back by 4 bases and J by 5 bases. Here the CDR3 DNA reads TGTGCCAGCAGCCCTAGGGTCGGGGACAGCTTAAACGTCATATATGGCTACACCTTC. As protein: CASSPRVGDSLNVIYGYTF.

The sample holds many counts of this clonotype. The V call is TRBV11-2, the J call TRBJ2-4; D is possibly TRBD2 (5 bases). Trimming removed 3 bases at V and 2 bases at J, with 11 bases between. The germline V gene has CDR1 SGHAT and CDR2 FQNNGV. The CDR3 sequence is 15 residues long. The CDR3 spells CASSFLRDPKNIQYF. The CDR3 DNA reads as TGTGCCAGCAGCTTCCTGAGGGATCCCAAAAACATTCAGTACTTC.

This clonotype appeared many times. This chain connects TRBV10-3 to TRBJ1-2; D not certain. There are 13 residues in the CDR3. Trimming pared 8 bases from V and 1 base from J, leaving 11 bases between. Germline V CDR1 and CDR2: ENHRY, SYGVKD. The DNA of the CDR3 is TGTGCCATCGAGGGAGTCCATAACTATGGCTACACCTTC. Translation: CAIEGVHNYGYTF.

Remarks on this clonotype: A much bigger clone sits one base away, suggesting this may be a read error. This chain joins TRBV27 and TRBJ1-6; D uncertain. The V and J ends lost 2 bases and 7 bases respectively, with 12 bases between them. There are 15 residues in the CDR3. CDR1 is MNHEY and CDR2 is SMNVEV in the germline V gene (reference sequence). Here the CDR3 reads CASSLMNQPNSPLHF. CDR3 sequence (DNA): TGTGCCAGCAGTTTAATGAACCAACCCAATTCACCCCTCCACTTT.

The chain links TRBV15 to TRBJ2-7; 9 bases match TRBD2. The trim removed 3 bases at V and 6 bases at J, leaving 3 bases unmatched. This CDR3 is 13 amino acids long. Germline CDR1 is LNHNV and CDR2 is YYDKDF (reference sequence). In nucleotides, the CDR3 is TGTGCCACCAGCAGCCTACTAGCGGGCGAGCAGTACTTC. The encoded protein is CATSSLLAGEQYF.

The DNA for the CDR3 is TGTGCCAGCAGCCCTAGCGGGAGGGTGCATGAGCAGTTCTTC. The encoded protein is CASSPSGRVHEQFF. The chain uses TRBV7-8 and TRBJ2-1, with 12 bases fitting TRBD2. The germline V gene has CDR1 SGHVS and CDR2 FQNEAQ. V dropped 5 bases and J dropped 8; count of bases not matched to a gene: 4. There are 14 residues in the CDR3.

V and J are TRBV15 and TRBJ1-5; D may be TRBD1 (5 bases). Trimming pared 0 bases from V and 0 bases from J, leaving 9 bases between. The germline gives CDR1 LNHNV, CDR2 YYDKDF (reference sequence). The CDR3 extends over 16 amino acids. CDR3 sequence: CATSRDTGGSNQPQHF. As DNA, the CDR3 is TGTGCCACCAGCAGAGATACCGGGGGTAGCAATCAGCCCCAGCATTTT.

This clonotype was seen a few times. This chain links TRBV29-1 with TRBJ2-3; 10 bases match TRBD1. Germline V gene data show CDR1 as SQVTM and CDR2 as ANQGSEA. V lost 6 bases and J lost 0; bases outside the gene matches: 6. This CDR3 has 15 residues. The CDR3 here is CSVAGTGASTDTQYF. As DNA, the CDR3 is TGCAGCGTGGCTGGGACAGGGGCAAGCACAGATACGCAGTATTTT.

This clonotype occurred once. This chain joins TRBV20-1 and TRBJ2-1; D may be TRBD2 (6 bases). CDR3 size: 15 residues. Germline CDR1 and CDR2: DFQATT and SNEGSKA (reference sequence). Trimming stripped 6 bases from V and 4 bases from J, with 19 bases between. Here the CDR3 reads CSAAKYLSGYNEQFF. The CDR3 nucleotides read TGCAGTGCCGCGAAATACCTCAGCGGGTACAATGAGCAGTTCTTC.

This clonotype was counted at least ten times. The rearrangement uses TRBV19 and TRBJ2-7; D is possibly TRBD1 (6 bases). Trimming removed 3 bases from V and 3 bases from J, with 12 bases in between. The germline V gene has CDR1 LNHDA and CDR2 SQIVND (reference sequence). The CDR3 length is 14 residues. CDR3 sequence reads: CASSMGAAYYEQYF. The CDR3 coding sequence is TGTGCCAGTAGTATGGGGGCAGCCTACTACGAGCAGTACTTC.

The chain has TRBV29-1 and TRBJ2-3; 10 positions match TRBD1. The germline V gene has CDR1 SQVTM and CDR2 ANQGSEA. This CDR3 contains 15 residues. With 6 bases clipped from V and 2 bases from J, the junction kept 8 bases outside the gene matches. The CDR3 loop reads CSVAGTGAITDTQYF. For the CDR3, the DNA is TGCAGCGTGGCTGGGACAGGGGCAATCACAGATACGCAGTATTTT.

Ten or more counts support this clonotype. This rearrangement joins TRBV29-1 to TRBJ1-2; D is unclear. Germline V gene sequence: CDR1 SQVTM, CDR2 ANQGSEA. The CDR3 contains 13 residues. V was cut by 5 bases and J by 4 bases, with 14 bases left in between. CDR3 protein: CSVPASGSYGYTF. The CDR3 bases are TGCAGCGTTCCGGCTTCGGGGTCCTATGGCTACACCTTC.

The rearrangement joins TRBV2 to TRBJ2-5; 7 bases agree with TRBD2. The CDR3 totals 13 residues. With V trimmed by 10 bases and J by 2 bases, 7 bases remained unmatched. Germline CDR1 and CDR2: SNHLY and FYNNEI. CDR3 region: CATRPGGQETQYF. Here the CDR3 DNA reads TGTGCCACCCGCCCCGGGGGGCAAGAGACCCAGTACTTC.

On this clonotype itself: A much bigger clone sits one base away, suggesting this may be a read error. The V call is TRBV5-1, the J call TRBJ2-7; a weak D match, TRBD1 (7 bases). Germline V lookup: CDR1 SGHRS, CDR2 YFSETQ. The CDR3 is 14 amino acids. Here the CDR3 DNA reads TGCGTCAGCAGGGGGGCCGGGACATTCTACGAGCAGTACTTC. Amino acid sequence: CVSRGAGTFYEQYF.

This clonotype was counted ten times or more. The rearrangement uses TRBV19 and TRBJ2-5; TRBD1 agrees at 8 bases. The CDR3 consists of 14 residues. The germline CDR1 and CDR2 sequences are LNHDA and SQIVND (reference sequence). V lost 4 bases and J lost 7; bases outside the gene matches: 8. The CDR3 is CASSTRQGLATQYF. CDR3 sequence (DNA): TGTGCCAGTAGTACCCGACAGGGGTTGGCGACCCAGTACTTC.

About this clonotype: This may stem from a read error, because a much larger clone lies one nucleotide away. V usage is TRBV7-9 and J usage is TRBJ1-1, with D possibly being TRBD1 (5 bases). CDR3 length: 14 amino acids. The V and J ends lost 6 bases and 1 base respectively, with 12 bases between them. Germline CDR1 is SEHNR and CDR2 is FQNEAQ (reference sequence). The CDR3 region has the DNA TGTGCCAGCAGTCACGGGAGGGGGAACACTGAAGCTTTCTTT. Translation: CASSHGRGNTEAFF.

Worth noting for this clonotype: A read error may be the cause here, since a much bigger clone is one base away. The V and J genes are TRBV6-1 and TRBJ1-1; D not resolved. Germline CDR1 reads MNHNS; CDR2 reads SASEGT. The CDR3 contains 14 residues. DNA for the CDR3: TGTGCCAGCAGTGCCCGGGGTCCGAACATTGAAGCTTTCTTT. Protein product: CASSARGPNIEAFF.

V gene TRBV4-3 combines with J gene TRBJ2-3; D not resolved. The germline CDR1 and CDR2 sequences are LGHNA and YSLEER. Trimming shortened V by 0 bases and J by 2 bases, and 0 bases separated the two germline ends. The CDR3 extends over 12 amino acids. CDR3 protein: CASSQDTDTQYF. CDR3 bases: TGCGCCAGCAGCCAAGACACAGATACGCAGTATTTT.